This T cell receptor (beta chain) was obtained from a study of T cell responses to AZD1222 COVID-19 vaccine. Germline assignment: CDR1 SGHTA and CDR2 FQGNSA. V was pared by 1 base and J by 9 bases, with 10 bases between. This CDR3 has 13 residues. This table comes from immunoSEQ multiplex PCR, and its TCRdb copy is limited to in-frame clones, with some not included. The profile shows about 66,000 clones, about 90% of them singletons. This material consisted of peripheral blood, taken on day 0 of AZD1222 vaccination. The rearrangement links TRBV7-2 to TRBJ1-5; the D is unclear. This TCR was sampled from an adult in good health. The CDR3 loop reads CASSLGRVWPQHF. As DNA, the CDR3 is TGTGCCAGCAGCTTAGGTAGGGTATGGCCCCAGCATTTT.